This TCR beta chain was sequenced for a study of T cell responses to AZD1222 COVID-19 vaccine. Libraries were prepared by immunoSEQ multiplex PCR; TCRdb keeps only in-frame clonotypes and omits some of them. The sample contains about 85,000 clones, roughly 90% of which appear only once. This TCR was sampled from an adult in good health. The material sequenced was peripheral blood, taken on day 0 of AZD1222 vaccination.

CDR3 DNA: TGTGCCAGCTCACCGCAGTACTCTGGGGCCAACGTCCTGACTTTC. Protein: CASSPQYSGANVLTF. This chain connects TRBV18 to TRBJ2-6; D remains ambiguous. Germline CDR1 and CDR2: KGHSH and LQKENI. The CDR3 sequence is 15 residues long. V was shortened by 3 bases and J by 0 bases, with 6 bases between the two germline ends.